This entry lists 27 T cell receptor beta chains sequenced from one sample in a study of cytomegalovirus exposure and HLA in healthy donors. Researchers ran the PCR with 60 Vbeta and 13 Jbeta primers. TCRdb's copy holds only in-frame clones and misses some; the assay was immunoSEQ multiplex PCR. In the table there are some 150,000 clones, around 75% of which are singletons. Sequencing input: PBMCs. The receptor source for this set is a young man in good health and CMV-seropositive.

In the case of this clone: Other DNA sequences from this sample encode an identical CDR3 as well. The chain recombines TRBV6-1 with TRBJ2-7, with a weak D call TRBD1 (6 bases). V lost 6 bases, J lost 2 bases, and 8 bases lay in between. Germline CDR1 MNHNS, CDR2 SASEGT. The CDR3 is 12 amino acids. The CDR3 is CASRSGAYEQYF. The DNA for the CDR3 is TGTGCCAGCAGATCAGGGGCCTACGAGCAGTACTTC.

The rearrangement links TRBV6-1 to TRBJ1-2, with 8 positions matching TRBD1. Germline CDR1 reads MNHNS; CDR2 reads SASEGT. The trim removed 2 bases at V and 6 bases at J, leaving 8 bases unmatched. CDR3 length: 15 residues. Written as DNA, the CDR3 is TGTGCCAGCAGTGAAACTAGTGGACAGGGCCATGGCTACACCTTC. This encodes CASSETSGQGHGYTF.

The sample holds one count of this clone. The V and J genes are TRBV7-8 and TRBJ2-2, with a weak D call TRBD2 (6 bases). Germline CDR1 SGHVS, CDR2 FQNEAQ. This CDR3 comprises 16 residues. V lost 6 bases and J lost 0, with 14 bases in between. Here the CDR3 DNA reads TGTGCCAGCAGTTTGACGGGGGTCCCGAACACCGGGGAGCTGTTTTTT. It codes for CASSLTGVPNTGELFF. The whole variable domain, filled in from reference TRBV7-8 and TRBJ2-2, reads GAGVSQSPRYKVAKRGQDVALRCDPISGHVSLFWYQQALGQGPEFLTYFQNEAQLDKSGLPSDRFFAERPEGSVSTLKIQRTQQEDSAVYLCASSLTGVPNTGELFFGEGSRLTVL.

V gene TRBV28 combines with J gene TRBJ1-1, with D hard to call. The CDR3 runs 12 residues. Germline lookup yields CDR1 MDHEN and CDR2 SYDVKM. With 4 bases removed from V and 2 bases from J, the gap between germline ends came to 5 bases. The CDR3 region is CASSSKNTEAFF. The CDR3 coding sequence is TGTGCCAGCAGTTCAAAAAACACTGAAGCTTTCTTT.

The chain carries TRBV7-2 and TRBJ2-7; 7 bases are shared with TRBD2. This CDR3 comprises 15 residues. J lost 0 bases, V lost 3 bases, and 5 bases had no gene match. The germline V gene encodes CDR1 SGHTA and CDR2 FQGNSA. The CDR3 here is CASSFTSENSYEQYF. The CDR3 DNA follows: TGTGCCAGCAGCTTCACTAGCGAAAACTCCTACGAGCAGTACTTC.

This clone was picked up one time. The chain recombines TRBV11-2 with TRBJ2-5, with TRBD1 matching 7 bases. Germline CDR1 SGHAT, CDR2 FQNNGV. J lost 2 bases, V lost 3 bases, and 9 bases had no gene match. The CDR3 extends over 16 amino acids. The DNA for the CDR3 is TGTGCCAGCAGCTTTAGTTTGGGCAGGGGGCAAGAGACCCAGTACTTC. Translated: CASSFSLGRGQETQYF. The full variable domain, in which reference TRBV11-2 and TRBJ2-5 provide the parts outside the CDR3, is EAGVAQSPRYKIIEKRQSVAFWCNPISGHATLYWYQQILGQGPKLLIQFQNNGVVDDSQLPKDRFSAERLKGVDSTLKIQPAKLEDSAVYLCASSFSLGRGQETQYFGPGTRLLVL.

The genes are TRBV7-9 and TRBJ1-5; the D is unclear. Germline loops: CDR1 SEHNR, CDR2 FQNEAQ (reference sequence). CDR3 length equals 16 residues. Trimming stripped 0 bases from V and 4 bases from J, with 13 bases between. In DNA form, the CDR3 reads TGTGCCAGCAGCTTAGCGGGAGTGACCGGAAATCAGCCCCAGCATTTT. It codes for CASSLAGVTGNQPQHF.

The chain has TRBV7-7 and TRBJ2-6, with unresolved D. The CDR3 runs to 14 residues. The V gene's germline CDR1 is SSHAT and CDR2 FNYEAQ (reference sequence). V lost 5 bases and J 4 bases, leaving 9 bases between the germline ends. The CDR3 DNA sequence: TGTGCCAGCAGCCCACTAACAGGGGCCAACGTCCTGACTTTC. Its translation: CASSPLTGANVLTF.

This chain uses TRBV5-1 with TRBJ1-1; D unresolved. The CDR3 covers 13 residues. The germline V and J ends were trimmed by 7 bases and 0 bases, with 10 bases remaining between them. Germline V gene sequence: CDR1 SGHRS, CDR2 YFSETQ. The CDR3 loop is CASAVILNTEAFF. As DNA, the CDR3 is TGCGCCAGCGCGGTGATTCTGAACACTGAAGCTTTCTTT. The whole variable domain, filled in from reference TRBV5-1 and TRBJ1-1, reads KAGVTQTPRYLIKTRGQQVTLSCSPISGHRSVSWYQQTPGQGLQFLFEYFSETQRNKGNFPGRFSGRQFSNSRSEMNVSTLELGDSALYLCASAVILNTEAFFGQGTRLTVV.

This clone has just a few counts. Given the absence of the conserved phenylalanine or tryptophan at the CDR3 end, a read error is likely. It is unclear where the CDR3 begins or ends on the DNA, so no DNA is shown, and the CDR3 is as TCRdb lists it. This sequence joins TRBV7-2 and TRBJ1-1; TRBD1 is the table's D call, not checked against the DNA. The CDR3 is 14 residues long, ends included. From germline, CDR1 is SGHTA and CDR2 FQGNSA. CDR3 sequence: CATSGTEHNIAHFL.

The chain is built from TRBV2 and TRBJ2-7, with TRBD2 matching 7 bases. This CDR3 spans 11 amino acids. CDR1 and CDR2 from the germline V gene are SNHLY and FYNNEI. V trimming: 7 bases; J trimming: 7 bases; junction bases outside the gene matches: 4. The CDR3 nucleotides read TGTGCCAGCACCCGGGAGGTGGAGCAGTACTTC. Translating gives CASTREVEQYF.

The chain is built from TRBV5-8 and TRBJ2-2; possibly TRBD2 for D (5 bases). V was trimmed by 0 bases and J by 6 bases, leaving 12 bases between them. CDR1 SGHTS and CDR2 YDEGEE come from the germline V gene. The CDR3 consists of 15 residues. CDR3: CASSLAKLDAGELFF. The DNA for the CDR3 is TGTGCCAGCAGCTTGGCGAAACTAGACGCCGGGGAGCTGTTTTTT.

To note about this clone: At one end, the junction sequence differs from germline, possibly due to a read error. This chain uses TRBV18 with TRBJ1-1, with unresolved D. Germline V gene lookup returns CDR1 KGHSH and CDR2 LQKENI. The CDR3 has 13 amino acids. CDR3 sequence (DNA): TGTGCCAGCTCACCCCTCCAGGCCACTGAGGCTTTCTTT. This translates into CASSPLQATEAFF.

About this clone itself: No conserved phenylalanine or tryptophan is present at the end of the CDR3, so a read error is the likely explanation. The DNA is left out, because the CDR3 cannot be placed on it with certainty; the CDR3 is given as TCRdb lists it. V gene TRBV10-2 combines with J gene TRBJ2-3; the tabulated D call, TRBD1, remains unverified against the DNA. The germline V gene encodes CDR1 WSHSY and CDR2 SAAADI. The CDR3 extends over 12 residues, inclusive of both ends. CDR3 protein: CASSESGGSRAI.

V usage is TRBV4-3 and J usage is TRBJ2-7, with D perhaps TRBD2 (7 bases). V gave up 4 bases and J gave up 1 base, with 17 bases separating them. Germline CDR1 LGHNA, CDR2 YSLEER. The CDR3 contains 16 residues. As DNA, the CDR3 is TGCGCCAGCAGCCCAGCAAGGGGGGGAAAGTCCTACGAGCAGTACTTC. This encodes CASSPARGGKSYEQYF.

Written as DNA, the CDR3 is TGTGCCAGCAGTATACAGGGGGAGTCCTACGAGCAGTACTTC. Protein: CASSIQGESYEQYF. The chain uses TRBV27 and TRBJ2-7, with TRBD1 identical over 8 bases. Germline loops: CDR1 MNHEY, CDR2 SMNVEV (reference sequence). This CDR3 is 14 amino acids long. With 5 bases clipped from V and 1 base from J, the junction kept 4 bases outside the gene matches.

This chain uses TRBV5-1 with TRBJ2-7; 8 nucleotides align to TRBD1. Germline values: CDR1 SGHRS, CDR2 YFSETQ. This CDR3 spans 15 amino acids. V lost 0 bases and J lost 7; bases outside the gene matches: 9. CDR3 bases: TGCGCCAGCAGCTTGGGGACGGGACAGGCTGTGGAGCAGTACTTC. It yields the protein CASSLGTGQAVEQYF.

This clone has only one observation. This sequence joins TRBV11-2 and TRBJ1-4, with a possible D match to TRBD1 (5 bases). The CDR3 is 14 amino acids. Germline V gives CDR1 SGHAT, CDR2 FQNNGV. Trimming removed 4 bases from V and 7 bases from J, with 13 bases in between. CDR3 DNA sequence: TGTGCCAGCAGCTCCAGGGCTCAGGCTGAAAAACTGTTTTTT. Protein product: CASSSRAQAEKLFF.

The CDR3 is CASSPFFEDNEQFF. The CDR3 bases are TGTGCCAGCTCACCTTTTTTTGAGGACAATGAGCAGTTCTTC. J is TRBJ2-1 and V is TRBV18; D gene ambiguous. The V gene's germline CDR1 is KGHSH and CDR2 LQKENI. V lost 3 bases to trimming and J lost 5 bases, with 11 bases between them. CDR3 size: 14 residues.

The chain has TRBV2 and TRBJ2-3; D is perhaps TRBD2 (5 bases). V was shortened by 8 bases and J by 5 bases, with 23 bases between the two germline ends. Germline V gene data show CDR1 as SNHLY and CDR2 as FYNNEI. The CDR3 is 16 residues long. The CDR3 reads CASADGTRSARDTQYF. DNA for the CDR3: TGTGCCAGCGCGGACGGTACTAGATCAGCTAGAGATACGCAGTATTTT.

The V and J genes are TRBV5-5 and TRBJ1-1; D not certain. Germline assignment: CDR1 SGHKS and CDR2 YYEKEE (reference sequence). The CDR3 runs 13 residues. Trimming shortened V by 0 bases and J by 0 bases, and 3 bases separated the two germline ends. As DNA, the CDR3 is TGTGCCAGCAGCTTGGGAGTGAACACTGAAGCTTTCTTT. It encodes CASSLGVNTEAFF.

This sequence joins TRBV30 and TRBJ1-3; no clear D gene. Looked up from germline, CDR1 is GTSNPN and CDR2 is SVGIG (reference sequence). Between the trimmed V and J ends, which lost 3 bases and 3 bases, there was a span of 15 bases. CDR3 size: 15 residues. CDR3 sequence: CAWRLAGGGGNTIYF. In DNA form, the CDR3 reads TGTGCCTGGAGGTTGGCCGGCGGAGGTGGAAACACCATATATTTT.

CDR3 DNA: TGTGCCAGCAGCCAGGGGCGGGGGGTCTCCTACGAGCAGTACTTC. Translation: CASSQGRGVSYEQYF. The genes are TRBV14 and TRBJ2-7, with TRBD2 matching over 8 bases. The germline gives CDR1 SGHDN, CDR2 FVKESK. The CDR3 consists of 15 residues. V was clipped by 3 bases and J by 0 bases; unmatched bases: 4.

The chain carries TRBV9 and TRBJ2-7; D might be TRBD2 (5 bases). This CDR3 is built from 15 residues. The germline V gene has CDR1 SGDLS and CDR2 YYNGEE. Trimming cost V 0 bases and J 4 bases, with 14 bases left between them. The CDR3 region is CASSVGSADFYEQYF. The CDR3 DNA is TGTGCCAGCAGCGTAGGTAGCGCGGATTTTTACGAGCAGTACTTC.

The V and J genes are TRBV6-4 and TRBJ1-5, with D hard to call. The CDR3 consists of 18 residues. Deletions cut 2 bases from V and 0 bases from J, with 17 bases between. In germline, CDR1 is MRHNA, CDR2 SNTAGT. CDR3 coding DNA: TGTGCCAGCAGTGACAGTTCGGTTCGGGTCGATAGCAATCAGCCCCAGCATTTT. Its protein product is CASSDSSVRVDSNQPQHF.

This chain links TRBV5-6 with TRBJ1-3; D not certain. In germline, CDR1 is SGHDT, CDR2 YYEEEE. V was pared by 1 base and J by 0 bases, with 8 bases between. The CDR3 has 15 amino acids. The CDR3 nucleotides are TGTGCCAGCAGCTTGATAGGGAGCTCTGGAAACACCATATATTTT. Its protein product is CASSLIGSSGNTIYF.

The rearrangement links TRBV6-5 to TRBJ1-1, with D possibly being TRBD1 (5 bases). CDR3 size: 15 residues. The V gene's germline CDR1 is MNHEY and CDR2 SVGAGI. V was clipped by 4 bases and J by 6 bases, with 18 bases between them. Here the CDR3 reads CASSSRAGERSEAFF. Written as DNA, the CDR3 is TGTGCCAGCAGTTCACGGGCGGGGGAACGTTCTGAAGCTTTCTTT.